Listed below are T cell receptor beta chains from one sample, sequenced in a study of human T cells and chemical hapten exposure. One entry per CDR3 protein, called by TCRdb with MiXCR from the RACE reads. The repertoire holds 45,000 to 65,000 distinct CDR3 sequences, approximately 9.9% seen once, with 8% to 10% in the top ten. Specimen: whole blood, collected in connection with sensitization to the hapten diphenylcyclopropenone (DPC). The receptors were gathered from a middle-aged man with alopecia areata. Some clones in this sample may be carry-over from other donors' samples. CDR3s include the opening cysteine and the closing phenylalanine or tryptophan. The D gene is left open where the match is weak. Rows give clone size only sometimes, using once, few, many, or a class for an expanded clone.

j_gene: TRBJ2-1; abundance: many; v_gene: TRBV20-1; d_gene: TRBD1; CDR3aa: CSAQGQGNYNEQFF; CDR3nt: TGCAGTGCTCAGGGACAGGGAAACTACAATGAGCAGTTCTTC
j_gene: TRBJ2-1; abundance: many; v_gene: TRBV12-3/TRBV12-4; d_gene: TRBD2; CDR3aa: CASIAGAHNEQFF; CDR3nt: TGTGCCAGCATTGCGGGAGCACACAATGAGCAGTTCTTC
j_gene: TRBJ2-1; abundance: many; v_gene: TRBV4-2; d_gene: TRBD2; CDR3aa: CASSPSGTSARATEQFF; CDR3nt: TGTGCCAGCAGCCCCTCCGGGACTAGCGCCCGGGCCACTGAGCAGTTCTTC
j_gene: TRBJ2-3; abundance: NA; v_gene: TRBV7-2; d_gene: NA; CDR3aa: CASSETPLSDTQYF; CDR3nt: TGTGCCAGCAGCGAAACTCCCCTCTCAGATACGCAGTATTTT
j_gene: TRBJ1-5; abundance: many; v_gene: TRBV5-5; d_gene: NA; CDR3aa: CASSLDPGGRQPQHF; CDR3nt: TGTGCCAGCAGCCTCGACCCGGGGGGCCGGCAGCCCCAGCATTTT
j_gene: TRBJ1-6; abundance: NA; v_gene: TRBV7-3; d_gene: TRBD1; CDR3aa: CASSAQQGLPPLHF; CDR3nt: TGTGCCAGCAGCGCCCAACAGGGGTTGCCACCCCTCCACTTT
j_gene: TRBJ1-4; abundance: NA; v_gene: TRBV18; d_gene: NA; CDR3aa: CASSPTVEKLFF; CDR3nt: TGTGCCAGCTCACCGACGGTTGAAAAACTGTTTTTT
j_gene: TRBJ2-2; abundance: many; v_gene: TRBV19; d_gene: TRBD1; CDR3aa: CASSIAPGQGVGTGELFF; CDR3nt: TGTGCCAGTAGTATAGCTCCTGGACAGGGGGTCGGCACCGGGGAGCTGTTTTTT
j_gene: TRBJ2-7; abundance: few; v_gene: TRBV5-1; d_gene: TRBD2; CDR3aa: CASSWGTSGRALYEQYF; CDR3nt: TGCGCCAGCAGCTGGGGGACTAGCGGGAGGGCCCTCTACGAGCAGTACTTC
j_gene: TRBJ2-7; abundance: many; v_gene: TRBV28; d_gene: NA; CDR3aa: CASTRGGAGGTWMHF; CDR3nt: TGTGCCAGCACCCGAGGGGGCGCAGGGGGGACGTGGATGCACTTC
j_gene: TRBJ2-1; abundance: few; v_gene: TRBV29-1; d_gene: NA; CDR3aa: CSVVSRDNEQFF; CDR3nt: TGCAGCGTTGTCTCCAGGGATAATGAGCAGTTCTTC
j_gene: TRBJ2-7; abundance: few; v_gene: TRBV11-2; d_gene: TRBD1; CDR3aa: CASSLDLRQGFYEQYF; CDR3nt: TGTGCCAGCAGCTTAGATTTAAGACAGGGTTTCTACGAGCAGTACTTC
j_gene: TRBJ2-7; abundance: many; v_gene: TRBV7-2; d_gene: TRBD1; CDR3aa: CASSLAGTGPDEQYF; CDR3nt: TGTGCCAGCAGCTTAGCGGGGACAGGTCCCGACGAGCAGTACTTC
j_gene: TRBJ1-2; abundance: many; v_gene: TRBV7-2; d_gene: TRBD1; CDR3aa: CASSSTGGLDYGYTF; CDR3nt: TGTGCCAGCAGCTCGACAGGGGGTCTCGACTATGGCTACACCTTC
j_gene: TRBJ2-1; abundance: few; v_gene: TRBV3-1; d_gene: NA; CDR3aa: CASSQGVQGVRQFF; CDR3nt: TGTGCCAGCAGTCAAGGGGTGCAGGGAGTTAGGCAGTTCTTC
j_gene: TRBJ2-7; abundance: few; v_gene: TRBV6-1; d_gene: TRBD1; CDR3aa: CASSEALPRTGGSYEQYF; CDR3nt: TGTGCCAGCAGTGAAGCGCTGCCTCGGACAGGGGGCTCCTACGAGCAGTACTTC
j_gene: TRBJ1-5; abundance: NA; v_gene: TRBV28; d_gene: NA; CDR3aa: CASSLAQGGQPQHF; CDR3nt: TGTGCCAGCAGTTTGGCTCAGGGCGGGCAGCCCCAGCATTTT
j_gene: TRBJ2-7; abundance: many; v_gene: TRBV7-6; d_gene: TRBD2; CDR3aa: CASSPGLAGAGQYF; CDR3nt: TGTGCCAGCAGCCCCGGACTAGCGGGAGCAGGGCAGTACTTC
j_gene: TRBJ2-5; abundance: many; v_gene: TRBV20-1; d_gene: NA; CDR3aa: CSARGYKLRETQYF; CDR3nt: TGCAGTGCTAGAGGATACAAACTTCGGGAGACCCAGTACTTC
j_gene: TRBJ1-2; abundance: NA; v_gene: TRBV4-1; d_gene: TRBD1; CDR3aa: CASSQWTGTNYGYTF; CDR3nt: TGCGCCAGCAGCCAGTGGACAGGGACTAACTATGGCTACACCTTC